The 17 T cell receptor beta chains listed next were all sequenced from one sample in a study of Graves' ophthalmopathy and Graves' hyperthyroidism. Scientists amplified the TCR beta CDR3 regions from RNA transcripts. RT-PCR in the first round used HTBI primers; a second-round multiplex PCR followed. Using its own MiXCR run on the multiplex PCR reads, TCRdb lists one record per CDR3 protein. The data hold some 1.1 million distinct CDR3 sequences, with 35% to 45% observed a single time. The specimen sequenced was peripheral blood or thyroid tissue (not recorded which). The receptors stem from an adult man with Graves' hyperthyroidism.

This clonotype was counted only a few times. The chain uses TRBV7-9 and TRBJ1-5; D is unresolved. Germline values: CDR1 SEHNR, CDR2 FQNEAQ (reference sequence). V lost 5 bases, J lost 7 bases, and 12 bases lay in between. The CDR3 sequence is 13 residues long. CDR3 sequence reads: CASSLTLGQPQHF. CDR3 bases: TGTGCCAGCAGCCTTACCTTGGGACAGCCCCAGCATTTT.

This clonotype appeared a few times. The chain recombines TRBV19 with TRBJ2-7, with 7 bases aligning to TRBD1. The CDR3 has 15 residues. V shed 6 bases and J 2 bases; nucleotides not matched to a gene: 10. In germline, CDR1 is LNHDA, CDR2 SQIVND (reference sequence). The CDR3 nucleotides read TGTGCCAGTAGAAACCCAGGGGGAAATGCCTACGAGCAGTACTTC. It yields the protein CASRNPGGNAYEQYF.

Regarding this clonotype: At one of its ends the junction is not consistent with the germline gene, which may arise from a read error. The CDR3, as DNA: TGTGCCAGCAGTTACCCGGGACAGGCCAACGAGCAGTACTTC. Translation gives CASSYPGQANEQYF. J is TRBJ2-7 and V is TRBV10-3; 8 bases map to TRBD1. The CDR3 consists of 14 residues. CDR1 and CDR2 from the germline V gene are ENHRY and SYGVKD.

This clonotype was seen more than once but under ten times. The V call is TRBV20-1, the J call TRBJ1-2; TRBD1 matches 7 bases. Germline assignment: CDR1 DFQATT and CDR2 SNEGSKA (reference sequence). There are 16 residues in the CDR3. V lost 3 bases and J lost 0; bases outside the gene matches: 10. CDR3 nucleotide sequence: TGCAGTGCTAGGCCGGGACAGTTAACATCTAACTATGGCTACACCTTC. Translation: CSARPGQLTSNYGYTF.

The sample holds many counts of this clonotype. The chain couples TRBV2 to TRBJ1-4; 12 nucleotides line up with TRBD1. V was clipped by 7 bases and J by 5 bases; unmatched bases: 8. The length of the CDR3 is 16 residues. Germline CDR1 SNHLY, CDR2 FYNNEI. CDR3 sequence reads: CASTGTGGGRNEKLFF. The CDR3 region has the DNA TGTGCCAGCACTGGGACAGGGGGCGGTAGAAATGAAAAACTGTTTTTT. Drawing the rest from reference TRBV2 and TRBJ1-4, the complete variable domain is EPEVTQTPSHQVTQMGQEVILRCVPISNHLYFYWYRQILGQKVEFLVSFYNNEISEKSEIFDDQFSVERPDGSNFTLKIRSTKLEDSAMYFCASTGTGGGRNEKLFFGSGTQLSVL.

The sample holds a few counts of this clonotype. The rearrangement uses TRBV14 and TRBJ2-7; 9 bases match TRBD1. From germline, CDR1 is SGHDN and CDR2 FVKESK. After removal of 6 bases from V and 3 bases from J, the junction contained 6 bases not matched to a gene. The CDR3 consists of 14 residues. The CDR3 here is CASSRQGGNYEQYF. The CDR3 region has the DNA TGTGCCAGCAGTCGACAGGGGGGAAACTACGAGCAGTACTTC.

This chain links TRBV15 with TRBJ2-5; TRBD1 matches at 12 bases. Germline V gives CDR1 LNHNV, CDR2 YYDKDF (reference sequence). V shed 3 bases, J shed 4 bases, and the junction held 12 bases outside the gene matches. The CDR3 has 18 residues. Written as DNA, the CDR3 is TGTGCCACCAGCAGCGAAACCGGGACAGGGGGCACTCGAGAGACCCAGTACTTC. Encoded protein: CATSSETGTGGTRETQYF.

The chain has TRBV7-6 and TRBJ2-7, with D possibly being TRBD2 (6 bases). The V end was cut by 1 base, the J end by 4 bases, with 17 bases between. This CDR3 has 16 residues. CDR1 and CDR2 from the germline V gene are SGHVS and FNYEAQ. The CDR3 here is CASSLEWSGEAYEQYF. CDR3 sequence (DNA): TGTGCCAGCAGCTTAGAATGGTCGGGGGAGGCATACGAGCAGTACTTC.

This clonotype appeared a few times. The chain has TRBV11-2 and TRBJ2-7; TRBD1 matches at 7 bases. This CDR3 has 15 residues. The ends lost 5 bases at V and 0 bases at J; junction bases unmatched: 7. CDR1 is SGHAT, CDR2 FQNNGV, per germline. For the CDR3, the DNA is TGTGCCAGCAGCCCGAAGACAGGGAGCTCCTACGAGCAGTACTTC. Its translation is CASSPKTGSSYEQYF.

This clonotype was observed a handful of times. Being one base from a much bigger clone, this may be a read error. This CDR3 fails to terminate in the conserved phenylalanine or tryptophan, so it likely reflects a read error. V is TRBV12-3 or TRBV12-4 and J is TRBJ2-7; D is unresolved. V gave up 8 bases and J gave up 3 bases, with 5 bases separating them. CDR3 size: 10 residues. Written as DNA, the CDR3 is TGTGCCAGCGGGCTCTACGAGCAGTACTCC. Translation gives CASGLYEQYS.

This clonotype was recorded a few times. This rearrangement joins TRBV7-3 to TRBJ2-5; TRBD2 might be the D (5 bases). CDR1 and CDR2 (germline): SGHTA, FQGTGA. The V and J ends lost 6 bases and 4 bases respectively, with 15 bases between them. CDR3 length: 14 amino acids. The DNA of the CDR3 is TGTGCCAGCAGGATTCGGGCAGGAGGAGAGACCCAGTACTTC. Protein sequence: CASRIRAGGETQYF.

This chain joins TRBV5-5 and TRBJ2-2, with TRBD1 matching over 7 bases. The J call may be in error: the DNA end matches TRBJ2-3 better. Germline assignment: CDR1 SGHKS and CDR2 YYEKEE (reference sequence). This CDR3 is built from 15 residues. The CDR3 protein is CASSSTGFSTDTQYF. The CDR3 DNA is TGTGCCAGCAGCTCGACAGGGTTCAGCACAGATACGCAGTATTTT.

As concerns this clonotype: A read error is possible here, since a much larger clone lies one base away. The rearrangement uses TRBV10-3 and TRBJ1-1; D gene unclear. The CDR3 contains 13 residues. Deletions cut 5 bases from V and 7 bases from J, with 14 bases between. Germline V gene data show CDR1 as ENHRY and CDR2 as SYGVKD. CDR3 sequence: CAISYWQINEAFF. CDR3 coding DNA: TGTGCCATCAGTTACTGGCAGATCAATGAAGCTTTCTTT.

This chain links TRBV10-3 with TRBJ1-5; D unresolved. Trimming stripped 5 bases from V and 7 bases from J, with 12 bases between. Germline V CDR1 and CDR2: ENHRY, SYGVKD. This CDR3 has 13 residues. CDR3: CAISPSSEQPQHF. CDR3 in DNA: TGTGCCATCAGTCCTAGTTCTGAACAGCCCCAGCATTTT.

To note about this clonotype: A junction boundary mismatches the germline segment, possibly from a read error. The V gene is TRBV7-8, the J gene TRBJ2-2; 9 nucleotides match TRBD2. The V gene's germline CDR1 is SGHVS and CDR2 FQNEAQ. The CDR3 loop spans 16 amino acids. The CDR3 DNA follows: TGTGCCAGCAGCCCGTCACTAGCGGGCCCCACCTGGGAGCTGTTTTTT. Protein: CASSPSLAGPTWELFF. The variable domain in full, with the rest retrieved from reference TRBV7-8 and TRBJ2-2, is GAGVSQSPRYKVAKRGQDVALRCDPISGHVSLFWYQQALGQGPEFLTYFQNEAQLDKSGLPSDRFFAERPEGSVSTLKIQRTQQEDSAVYLCASSPSLAGPTWELFFGEGSRLTVL.

This clonotype was picked up a small number of times. Germline and junction disagree at one end, which may indicate a read error. The gene calls are TRBV10-2 and TRBJ2-7; no clear D gene. The V gene's germline CDR1 is WSHSY and CDR2 SAAADI. This CDR3 has 17 residues. For the CDR3, the DNA is TGTGCCAGCTCACCGAGGCAGTCTGCAGGTTCCACCTACGAGCAGTACTTC. Encoded protein: CASSPRQSAGSTYEQYF.

This clonotype came up many times. The V call is TRBV7-8, the J call TRBJ1-1; no definite D call. Trimming removed 5 bases at V and 8 bases at J, with 12 bases between. The CDR3 totals 12 residues. Germline V gene sequence: CDR1 SGHVS, CDR2 FQNEAQ. In nucleotides, the CDR3 is TGTGCCAGCAGCCACACGGACGGCGAAGCTTTCTTT. This codes for CASSHTDGEAFF.